The 22 T cell receptor beta chains below come from one sample, sequenced in a study of control samples from healthy donors and cancer patients. Measured with immunoSEQ multiplex PCR; TCRdb has only the in-frame clones, and not every one. The sample records approximately 53,000 clones, approximately 90% being singletons. The sample consisted of PBMCs. The receptors were sampled from a man aged 25-45 years with colorectal cancer.

V usage is TRBV10-2 and J usage is TRBJ2-1; D possibly matches TRBD1 or TRBD2 (7 bases each). The CDR3 has 18 residues. V was pared by 4 bases and J by 0 bases, with 19 bases between. CDR1 and CDR2 (germline): WSHSY, SAAADI. DNA of the CDR3: TGCGCCAGCAGTGCGGGGGGAGGGGGCCCCAGCTCCTACAATGAGCAGTTCTTC. Amino acid sequence: CASSAGGGGPSSYNEQFF.

Comment on this clone: Other DNA sequences in this sample translate to the same CDR3. In DNA form, the CDR3 reads TGTGCCAGTCGCCGGGACAGGGTCACAGATACGCAGTATTTT. Encoded protein: CASRRDRVTDTQYF. The rearrangement joins TRBV2 to TRBJ2-3, with 9 bases aligning to TRBD1. V lost 9 bases to trimming and J lost 2 bases; unmatched junction nucleotides: 6. The V gene's germline CDR1 is SNHLY and CDR2 FYNNEI. The CDR3 covers 14 residues.

The chain joins TRBV11-2 to TRBJ2-3; unclear D gene. The CDR3 runs 15 residues. The germline V gene has CDR1 SGHAT and CDR2 FQNNGV. Trimming removed 0 bases from V and 0 bases from J, with 7 bases in between. The CDR3 region has the DNA TGTGCCAGCAGCTTAGAGTGGCTTAGCACAGATACGCAGTATTTT. Its protein is CASSLEWLSTDTQYF.

The J gene is TRBJ2-3, the V gene TRBV5-1, with D tentatively TRBD2 (5 bases). Trimming removed 6 bases at V and 0 bases at J, with 8 bases between. The germline CDR1 and CDR2 sequences are SGHRS and YFSETQ. This CDR3 is 13 amino acids long. CDR3 in amino acids: CASNRDSTDTQYF. For the CDR3, the DNA is TGCGCCAGCAATCGGGATAGCACAGATACGCAGTATTTT.

For this clone: In the same sample, other DNA sequences code for this CDR3. The chain employs TRBV12-3 or TRBV12-4 and TRBJ1-1, with D perhaps matching TRBD1 (5 bases). The CDR3 has 13 amino acids. The germline V and J ends were trimmed by 3 bases and 3 bases, with 8 bases remaining between them. For the CDR3, the DNA is TGTGCCAGCAGTTTTGGGGGTGACACTGAAGCTTTCTTT. Protein product: CASSFGGDTEAFF.

The rearrangement joins TRBV19 to TRBJ1-1, with TRBD1 matching over 7 bases. V was clipped by 5 bases and J by 3 bases; unmatched bases: 6. The CDR3 contains 14 residues. CDR1 and CDR2 from the germline V gene are LNHDA and SQIVND (reference sequence). CDR3 residues: CASSPWDRYTEAFF. The DNA for the CDR3 is TGTGCCAGTAGTCCCTGGGACAGATACACTGAAGCTTTCTTT.

The rearrangement links TRBV19 to TRBJ1-5, with TRBD1 identical over 8 bases. This CDR3 is 15 amino acids long. Unmatched junction bases numbered 3, after V lost 1 base and J lost 4 bases. Per germline, CDR1 LNHDA and CDR2 SQIVND (reference sequence). The CDR3 is CASSIGTGTNQPQHF. CDR3 coding DNA: TGTGCCAGTAGTATAGGGACAGGGACGAATCAGCCCCAGCATTTT. The full variable domain, completed using reference TRBV19 and TRBJ1-5, is DGGITQSPKYLFRKEGQNVTLSCEQNLNHDAMYWYRQDPGQGLRLIYYSQIVNDFQKGDIAEGYSVSREKKESFPLTVTSAQKNPTAFYLCASSIGTGTNQPQHFGDGTRLSIL.

The chain is built from TRBV6-5 and TRBJ2-3; D gene ambiguous. Germline V gives CDR1 MNHEY, CDR2 SVGAGI. The ends were cut back, 11 bases at V and 3 bases at J, with 12 bases in the middle. CDR3 size: 12 residues. The CDR3 nucleotides read TGTGCCGTCTGGGGTATTACAGATACGCAGTATTTT. Translation: CAVWGITDTQYF.

This chain connects TRBV2 to TRBJ1-2; 7 positions match TRBD1. The CDR3 has 13 amino acids. From germline, CDR1 is SNHLY and CDR2 FYNNEI. V was clipped by 2 bases and J by 5 bases; unmatched bases: 2. In DNA, the CDR3 is TGTGCCAGCAGTGAAACAGGGGAATATGGCTACACCTTC. This translates into CASSETGEYGYTF.

The chain couples TRBV7-9 to TRBJ1-1; 7 bases agree with TRBD1. The CDR3 loop spans 15 amino acids. The germline V gene has CDR1 SEHNR and CDR2 FQNEAQ (reference sequence). Trimming cost V 5 bases and J 0 bases; bases outside gene matches: 6. This CDR3 reads CASSRDSLLNTEAFF. CDR3 sequence (DNA): TGTGCCAGCAGCCGGGACAGTCTTCTGAACACTGAAGCTTTCTTT.

Of note for this clone: In the same sample, other DNA sequences code for this CDR3. The V call is TRBV29-1, the J call TRBJ1-5; D perhaps matches TRBD1 (5 bases). Trimming left V 2 bases short and J 6 bases short, with 14 bases between. Germline V gene lookup returns CDR1 SQVTM and CDR2 ANQGSEA. The CDR3 has 14 residues. The CDR3 DNA reads as TGCAGCGTTGAAACAGGCGGAGGAGGTCAGCCCCAGCATTTT. Translation gives CSVETGGGGQPQHF.

This rearrangement joins TRBV3-1 (or the pseudogene TRBV3-2) to TRBJ2-1; 7 bases agree with TRBD2. The germline CDR1 and CDR2 sequences are LGHDT and YNNKEL (reference sequence). The junction had 6 bases not matched to a gene; V was cut back by 1 base and J by 12 bases. The CDR3 is 13 amino acids. Written as DNA, the CDR3 is TGTGCCAGCAGCCAAGCCCAGCTAGCGGTGCAGTTCTTC. It is translated as CASSQAQLAVQFF.

The rearrangement uses TRBV18 and TRBJ2-1; the D call may be TRBD1 or TRBD2 (5 bases each). V shed 5 bases and J shed 9 bases, with 26 bases lying between them. Germline V gene lookup returns CDR1 KGHSH and CDR2 LQKENI. The CDR3 is made up of 17 amino acids. CDR3 residues: CASSNMPGQGKGGEQFF. In DNA, the CDR3 is TGTGCCAGCTCAAATATGCCTGGGCAGGGAAAAGGAGGTGAGCAGTTCTTC.

The gene calls are TRBV19 and TRBJ1-4; D is undetermined. Germline loops: CDR1 LNHDA, CDR2 SQIVND (reference sequence). Trimming removed 6 bases from V and 0 bases from J, with 14 bases in between. The CDR3 contains 16 residues. In nucleotides, the CDR3 is TGTGCCAGTAGGGAGGAGGGTTCTCCAACTAATGAAAAACTGTTTTTT. It codes for CASREEGSPTNEKLFF.

The chain uses TRBV9 and TRBJ1-6; TRBD1 agrees at 8 bases. J was trimmed by 9 bases and V by 8 bases; bases with no gene match: 25. The CDR3 totals 19 residues. Germline V gives CDR1 SGDLS, CDR2 YYNGEE. The CDR3 sequence is CARGVGPTRGPFLSSPLHF. CDR3 DNA: TGTGCCAGAGGGGTCGGACCAACCAGGGGGCCTTTTTTAAGTTCACCCCTCCACTTT.

The chain is built from TRBV5-5 and TRBJ1-4, with 8 bases identical to TRBD1. Germline V gene lookup returns CDR1 SGHKS and CDR2 YYEKEE (reference sequence). V lost 4 bases and J lost 4; bases outside the gene matches: 6. This CDR3 region has 15 residues. CDR3 region: CASSPTGEHNEKLFF. The CDR3 nucleotides read TGTGCCAGCAGCCCGACAGGGGAACATAATGAAAAACTGTTTTTT.

This chain joins TRBV9 and TRBJ1-4; tentatively, D is TRBD1 (6 bases). In germline, CDR1 is SGDLS, CDR2 YYNGEE. Trimming removed 0 bases at V and 7 bases at J, with 16 bases between. The CDR3 runs 16 residues. The chain's CDR3 is CASSVGGHSSGEKLFF. The CDR3 nucleotides read TGTGCCAGCAGCGTAGGGGGACACTCATCGGGTGAAAAACTGTTTTTT. The whole variable domain, remainder taken from reference TRBV9 and TRBJ1-4, is DSGVTQTPKHLITATGQRVTLRCSPRSGDLSVYWYQQSLDQGLQFLIQYYNGEERAKGNILERFSAQQFPDLHSELNLSSLELGDSALYFCASSVGGHSSGEKLFFGSGTQLSVL.

J is TRBJ2-2 and V is TRBV12-5; the match to TRBD2 covers 13 bases. Trimming took 5 bases from V and 8 from J; bases not matched to a gene: 8. The CDR3 contains 16 residues. Germline V gene sequence: CDR1 LGHNT, CDR2 FRNRAP. The CDR3 coding sequence is TGTGCTAGTGGTCTCGGACTAGCGGGGGCTGGGGGGGAGCTGTTTTTT. Translated: CASGLGLAGAGGELFF.

The CDR3 loop reads CASSLTSGTYNEQFF. The CDR3 DNA reads as TGCGCCAGCAGCTTGACTAGCGGTACCTACAATGAGCAGTTCTTC. The V and J genes are TRBV5-1 and TRBJ2-1, with 8 bases identical to TRBD2. V was clipped by 1 base and J by 2 bases; unmatched bases: 2. Looked up from germline, CDR1 is SGHRS and CDR2 is YFSETQ. This CDR3 is 15 amino acids long.

This chain joins TRBV11-2 and TRBJ1-2, with D unclear. V lost 1 base and J lost 7, with 10 bases in between. The germline CDR1 and CDR2 sequences are SGHAT and FQNNGV. CDR3 size: 13 residues. CDR3 DNA sequence: TGTGCCAGCAGCTTAGTTCAGGAGGGTGGCTACACCTTC. Translating it yields CASSLVQEGGYTF.

This rearrangement joins TRBV24-1 to TRBJ2-1, with D possibly TRBD1 on 5 matching bases. There are 13 residues in the CDR3. CDR1 is KGHDR and CDR2 is SFDVKD in the germline V gene. V shed 6 bases and J shed 9 bases, with 14 bases lying between them. The chain's CDR3 is CATSTGPSSEQFF. CDR3 DNA: TGTGCCACCAGTACAGGTCCTTCTAGTGAGCAGTTCTTC.

The V and J genes are TRBV5-1 and TRBJ2-1; 10 nucleotides agree with TRBD1. V shed 5 bases, J shed 7 bases, and the junction held 12 bases outside the gene matches. Germline-derived CDR1 and CDR2 are SGHRS and YFSETQ. The CDR3 runs 16 residues. CDR3 nucleotides: TGCGCCAGCAGTCCTAGGGCAGGACAGGGGGTTAATGAGCAGTTCTTC. Translation: CASSPRAGQGVNEQFF.